Listed below are T cell receptor beta chains from one sample, sequenced in a study of T cell repertoires in cytomegalovirus infection. One entry per CDR3 protein, called by TCRdb with MiXCR from the reads. In the table there are around 900,000 distinct CDR3 sequences, around 30% of which are singletons. Antigen specificity for these receptors is unknown. The source material was cultured CD8+ T cells from PBMCs, sampled from culture after CMV antigen stimulation. These receptors originate from a human donor in good health (CMV status not recorded). Some clones in this sample may be carry-over from other donors' samples. CDR3s include the opening cysteine and the closing phenylalanine or tryptophan. The order of the fields is clone size, V gene, J gene, D gene, CDR3 length, CDR3 DNA, CDR3 protein. D genes are given only for firm matches. Clone size is not always given. Where it is, it says once, few, many or a class for expanded clones.

clone size: few; V gene: TRBV7-2; J gene: TRBJ1-6; D gene: -; CDR3 length: 16; CDR3 DNA: TGTGCCAGCAGCTTAATCGCAGGGGACTATAATTCACCCCTCCACTTT; CDR3 protein: CASSLIAGDYNSPLHF
clone size: -; V gene: TRBV7-1; J gene: TRBJ2-2; D gene: TRBD2; CDR3 length: 15; CDR3 DNA: TGTGCCAGCAGCTCAACGGGGGGTAACACCGGGGAGCTGTTTTTT; CDR3 protein: CASSSTGGNTGELFF
clone size: -; V gene: TRBV6-2/TRBV6-3; J gene: TRBJ1-2; D gene: -; CDR3 length: 14; CDR3 DNA: TGTGCCAGCAGCGACAGGCGATCTAACTATGGCTACACCTTC; CDR3 protein: CASSDRRSNYGYTF
clone size: -; V gene: TRBV7-9; J gene: TRBJ1-2; D gene: -; CDR3 length: 12; CDR3 DNA: TGTGCCAGCAACGGTCGGGGAGTTGGCTACACCTTC; CDR3 protein: CASNGRGVGYTF
clone size: once; V gene: TRBV28; J gene: TRBJ2-1; D gene: TRBD2; CDR3 length: 20; CDR3 DNA: TGTGCCAGCAGTTTATATACGACGGGGACTAGCCTGAGCTCCTACAATGAGCAGTTCTTC; CDR3 protein: CASSLYTTGTSLSSYNEQFF
clone size: few; V gene: TRBV11-2; J gene: TRBJ1-6; D gene: TRBD1; CDR3 length: 17; CDR3 DNA: TGTGCCAGCAGCTTAGACGGGACAGCCGGGTATAATTCACCCCTCCACTTT; CDR3 protein: CASSLDGTAGYNSPLHF
clone size: few; V gene: TRBV27; J gene: TRBJ1-2; D gene: -; CDR3 length: 17; CDR3 DNA: TGTGCCAGCAGTTTAATCGGCAAACTAAGGAATCCTCTTGGCTACACCTTC; CDR3 protein: CASSLIGKLRNPLGYTF
clone size: few; V gene: TRBV12-3/TRBV12-4; J gene: TRBJ2-2; D gene: TRBD2; CDR3 length: 17; CDR3 DNA: TGTGCCAGCACCACTTTCCCGCTAGCGGGGTTCACCGGGGAGCTGTTTTTT; CDR3 protein: CASTTFPLAGFTGELFF
clone size: -; V gene: TRBV24-1; J gene: TRBJ2-1; D gene: TRBD2; CDR3 length: 14; CDR3 DNA: TGTGCCACCAGTGGCCTGGGGGAGGGCCATGAGCAGTTCTTC; CDR3 protein: CATSGLGEGHEQFF
clone size: -; V gene: TRBV6-5; J gene: TRBJ1-5; D gene: TRBD1; CDR3 length: 15; CDR3 DNA: TGTGCCAGCAGTACCGGGACAGGGAGAACGAAGCCCCAGCATTTT; CDR3 protein: CASSTGTGRTKPQHF
clone size: many; V gene: TRBV7-2; J gene: TRBJ2-1; D gene: -; CDR3 length: 15; CDR3 DNA: TGTGCCAGCAGCTTAGCAGTACAGGACTTTTTCGGGCAGTTCTTC; CDR3 protein: CASSLAVQDFFGQFF
clone size: many; V gene: TRBV7-9; J gene: TRBJ1-1; D gene: -; CDR3 length: 14; CDR3 DNA: TGTGCCAGCAGCTATGGGGGAAGCGTCACTGAAGCTTTCTTT; CDR3 protein: CASSYGGSVTEAFF
clone size: many; V gene: TRBV7-2; J gene: TRBJ2-7; D gene: -; CDR3 length: 15; CDR3 DNA: TGTGCCAGCAGCTTAGGCCCGGGGGGCACCTACGAGCAGTACTTC; CDR3 protein: CASSLGPGGTYEQYF
clone size: few; V gene: TRBV7-2; J gene: TRBJ2-7; D gene: -; CDR3 length: 13; CDR3 DNA: TGTGCCAGCAGCTTAAATAGACTACACGAGCAGTACTTC; CDR3 protein: CASSLNRLHEQYF
clone size: -; V gene: TRBV5-5; J gene: TRBJ1-6; D gene: TRBD1; CDR3 length: 18; CDR3 DNA: TGTGCCAGCAGCTCGGGACAGGGGGCTAGCTCCTATAATTCACCCCTCCACTTT; CDR3 protein: CASSSGQGASSYNSPLHF
clone size: -; V gene: TRBV2; J gene: TRBJ1-1; D gene: -; CDR3 length: 12; CDR3 DNA: TGTGCCAACAGGGAAGGGGGGACTGAAGCTTTCTTT; CDR3 protein: CANREGGTEAFF
clone size: -; V gene: TRBV2; J gene: TRBJ1-2; D gene: -; CDR3 length: 17; CDR3 DNA: TGTGCCAGCAGTGAAGCCGCACAAGGGGACCCCCTCTATGGCTACACCTTC; CDR3 protein: CASSEAAQGDPLYGYTF
clone size: -; V gene: TRBV9; J gene: TRBJ2-3; D gene: -; CDR3 length: 14; CDR3 DNA: TGTGCCAGCAGCCCTTGGGCCGTCACAGATACGCAGTATTTT; CDR3 protein: CASSPWAVTDTQYF
clone size: -; V gene: TRBV7-9; J gene: TRBJ1-1; D gene: -; CDR3 length: 14; CDR3 DNA: TGTGCCAGCAGCCGTCGGACAGACAGGACTGAAGCTTTCTTT; CDR3 protein: CASSRRTDRTEAFF
clone size: -; V gene: TRBV7-9; J gene: TRBJ2-1; D gene: -; CDR3 length: 12; CDR3 DNA: TGTGCCAGCAGCACCCTGCCCAATGAGCAGTTCTTC; CDR3 protein: CASSTLPNEQFF